A selection of T cell receptor beta chains follows, all from one sample in a study of T cells in Graves' hyperthyroidism and ophthalmopathy. Each CDR3 protein is one row after TCRdb ran MiXCR on the multiplex PCR reads. This table has 350,000 to 400,000 distinct CDR3 sequences, about 14% appearing once. Sequenced input: blood. The receptor source for this set is a woman aged 55-70 years with Graves' hyperthyroidism. The CDR3 runs from the conserved cysteine through the conserved F or W. Fields, in order: V gene, D gene, J gene, clone size, CDR3 protein, CDR3 DNA. D genes are given only for firm matches. Some rows have no size entry. The others give once, few or many, or a class for an expanded clone.

v_gene: TRBV6-6; d_gene: TRBD2; j_gene: TRBJ2-7; abundance: many; CDR3aa: CASSYPTSGSYEQYF; CDR3nt: TGTGCCAGCAGTTACCCGACTAGCGGGAGCTACGAGCAGTACTTC
v_gene: TRBV7-8; d_gene: -; j_gene: TRBJ2-5; abundance: many; CDR3aa: CASSLVPRTQETQYF; CDR3nt: TGTGCCAGCAGCTTAGTCCCCAGGACCCAAGAGACCCAGTACTTC
v_gene: TRBV6-2/TRBV6-3; d_gene: TRBD2; j_gene: TRBJ2-1; abundance: -; CDR3aa: CASSPPGTSVYNEQFF; CDR3nt: TGTGCCAGCAGTCCACCCGGGACTAGCGTCTACAATGAGCAGTTCTTC
v_gene: TRBV29-1; d_gene: -; j_gene: TRBJ2-7; abundance: many; CDR3aa: CSVDFSGTPYEQYF; CDR3nt: TGCAGCGTTGACTTTTCCGGGACACCCTACGAGCAGTACTTC
v_gene: TRBV28; d_gene: -; j_gene: TRBJ1-2; abundance: -; CDR3aa: CASNVGGGSYGYTF; CDR3nt: TGTGCCAGCAATGTTGGGGGAGGAAGTTATGGCTACACCTTC
v_gene: TRBV7-9; d_gene: -; j_gene: TRBJ2-7; abundance: many; CDR3aa: CASSADGSYEQYF; CDR3nt: TGTGCCAGCAGCGCCGACGGTTCCTACGAGCAGTACTTC
v_gene: TRBV7-9; d_gene: -; j_gene: TRBJ1-3; abundance: -; CDR3aa: CASSLMATSTGNTIYF; CDR3nt: TGTGCCAGCAGCTTAATGGCTACTAGTACCGGAAACACCATATATTTT
v_gene: TRBV7-8; d_gene: -; j_gene: TRBJ2-5; abundance: -; CDR3aa: CASSWSGVRGETQYF; CDR3nt: TGTGCCAGCAGCTGGTCGGGGGTCCGGGGGGAGACCCAGTACTTC
v_gene: TRBV27; d_gene: TRBD1; j_gene: TRBJ1-2; abundance: -; CDR3aa: CASSLTQGGIHGYTF; CDR3nt: TGTGCCAGCAGTTTAACGCAGGGGGGTATCCATGGCTACACCTTC
v_gene: TRBV7-9; d_gene: TRBD2; j_gene: TRBJ2-3; abundance: -; CDR3aa: CASSPNTGLAGDTDTQYF; CDR3nt: TGTGCCAGCAGCCCAAACACGGGACTAGCGGGAGACACAGATACGCAGTATTTT
v_gene: TRBV2; d_gene: TRBD1; j_gene: TRBJ2-5; abundance: many; CDR3aa: CASSVFPGQGFGETQYF; CDR3nt: TGTGCCAGCAGTGTGTTCCCGGGACAGGGATTTGGGGAGACCCAGTACTTC
v_gene: TRBV12-3/TRBV12-4; d_gene: TRBD2; j_gene: TRBJ2-1; abundance: few; CDR3aa: CASSFMREGLNEQFF; CDR3nt: TGTGCCAGCAGTTTCATGCGGGAGGGCCTCAATGAGCAGTTCTTC
v_gene: TRBV6-1; d_gene: -; j_gene: TRBJ1-3; abundance: many; CDR3aa: CASSDGSGNRGNTIYF; CDR3nt: TGTGCCAGCAGTGATGGTTCGGGGAACAGAGGAAACACCATATATTTT
v_gene: TRBV5-4; d_gene: -; j_gene: TRBJ2-2; abundance: -; CDR3aa: CASSLPSGFGDTGELFF; CDR3nt: TGTGCCAGCAGCTTGCCTTCAGGGTTTGGGGACACCGGGGAGCTGTTTTTT
v_gene: TRBV20-1; d_gene: TRBD2; j_gene: TRBJ2-7; abundance: many; CDR3aa: CSATTSGRGYEQYF; CDR3nt: TGCAGTGCTACTACTAGCGGGCGAGGCTACGAGCAGTACTTC
v_gene: TRBV6-1; d_gene: -; j_gene: TRBJ1-1; abundance: -; CDR3aa: CASSFLPANTEAFF; CDR3nt: TGTGCCAGCAGCTTTCTACCAGCGAACACTGAAGCTTTCTTT
v_gene: TRBV2; d_gene: TRBD2; j_gene: TRBJ2-7; abundance: -; CDR3aa: CASNGLDYHEQYF; CDR3nt: TGTGCCAGCAACGGACTAGATTACCACGAGCAGTACTTC
v_gene: TRBV30; d_gene: -; j_gene: TRBJ1-1; abundance: many; CDR3aa: CAWSSGGYTEAFF; CDR3nt: TGTGCCTGGAGTAGTGGGGGTTACACTGAAGCTTTCTTT
v_gene: TRBV7-9; d_gene: -; j_gene: TRBJ1-6; abundance: few; CDR3aa: CASSLEGKRPLHF; CDR3nt: TGTGCCAGCAGCTTAGAAGGGAAGCGACCCCTCCACTTT
v_gene: TRBV7-9; d_gene: -; j_gene: TRBJ2-5; abundance: few; CDR3aa: CASSRRGRETQYF; CDR3nt: TGTGCCAGCAGCCGACGGGGGAGAGAGACCCAGTACTTC
v_gene: TRBV27; d_gene: -; j_gene: TRBJ1-1; abundance: many; CDR3aa: CASSLSPRNTEAFF; CDR3nt: TGTGCCAGCAGTTTAAGTCCGAGGAACACTGAAGCTTTCTTT
v_gene: TRBV2; d_gene: -; j_gene: TRBJ2-7; abundance: many; CDR3aa: CASIQGIVQYF; CDR3nt: TGTGCCAGCATCCAGGGCATCGTGCAGTACTTC
v_gene: TRBV28; d_gene: -; j_gene: TRBJ2-7; abundance: many; CDR3aa: CASSTPPGEQRSYEQYF; CDR3nt: TGTGCCAGCAGTACCCCCCCCGGGGAGCAGCGCTCCTACGAGCAGTACTTC
v_gene: TRBV11-3; d_gene: -; j_gene: TRBJ2-1; abundance: many; CDR3aa: CASSLDGGSGQFF; CDR3nt: TGTGCCAGCAGCTTAGATGGCGGGTCAGGGCAGTTCTTC
v_gene: TRBV11-3; d_gene: TRBD1; j_gene: TRBJ2-7; abundance: once; CDR3aa: CASSSGGAYEQYF; CDR3nt: TGTGCCAGCAGCTCAGGGGGAGCCTACGAGCAGTACTTC
v_gene: TRBV18; d_gene: -; j_gene: TRBJ1-1; abundance: many; CDR3aa: CASAPGQNTEAFF; CDR3nt: TGTGCCAGCGCACCAGGCCAGAACACTGAAGCTTTCTTT
v_gene: TRBV6-1; d_gene: -; j_gene: TRBJ2-1; abundance: many; CDR3aa: CASQGKNNEQFF; CDR3nt: TGTGCCAGCCAGGGGAAAAACAATGAGCAGTTCTTC
v_gene: TRBV27; d_gene: TRBD2; j_gene: TRBJ2-7; abundance: many; CDR3aa: CASSFAGTSVYEQYF; CDR3nt: TGTGCCAGCAGTTTTGCTGGGACTAGCGTCTACGAGCAGTACTTC
v_gene: TRBV29-1; d_gene: -; j_gene: TRBJ1-3; abundance: few; CDR3aa: CSVASDWNTIYF; CDR3nt: TGCAGCGTTGCATCAGACTGGAACACCATATATTTT
v_gene: TRBV19; d_gene: TRBD2; j_gene: TRBJ2-2; abundance: -; CDR3aa: CASASGGNTGELFF; CDR3nt: TGTGCCAGTGCTAGCGGGGGGAACACCGGGGAGCTGTTTTTT
v_gene: TRBV27; d_gene: -; j_gene: TRBJ2-7; abundance: many; CDR3aa: CASSLKVSYEQYF; CDR3nt: TGTGCCAGCAGTTTAAAGGTCTCCTACGAGCAGTACTTC
v_gene: TRBV29-1; d_gene: TRBD1; j_gene: TRBJ2-7; abundance: many; CDR3aa: CSAGTGGLEQYF; CDR3nt: TGCAGCGCAGGGACAGGGGGGCTCGAGCAGTACTTC
v_gene: TRBV28; d_gene: -; j_gene: TRBJ2-1; abundance: many; CDR3aa: CASRATGAAQFF; CDR3nt: TGTGCCAGCAGAGCTACCGGGGCCGCGCAGTTCTTC
v_gene: TRBV7-8; d_gene: -; j_gene: TRBJ2-3; abundance: -; CDR3aa: CASSLAGVASRNAVDF; CDR3nt: TGTGCCAGCAGCTTAGCAGGGGTAGCCTCAAGGAACGCAGTGGATTTT
v_gene: TRBV25-1; d_gene: TRBD1; j_gene: TRBJ2-5; abundance: -; CDR3aa: CASNKGTEETQYF; CDR3nt: TGTGCCAGCAATAAGGGGACAGAAGAGACCCAGTACTTC
v_gene: TRBV27; d_gene: -; j_gene: TRBJ2-3; abundance: many; CDR3aa: CASSFERHTDTQYF; CDR3nt: TGTGCCAGCAGTTTTGAGCGGCACACAGATACGCAGTATTTT
v_gene: TRBV5-6; d_gene: -; j_gene: TRBJ1-1; abundance: many; CDR3aa: CASSLDLGRGHTEAFF; CDR3nt: TGTGCCAGCAGCCTCGATCTTGGTCGGGGTCACACTGAAGCTTTCTTT
v_gene: TRBV20-1; d_gene: -; j_gene: TRBJ2-7; abundance: many; CDR3aa: CSASPGQTSYEQYF; CDR3nt: TGCAGTGCTAGTCCGGGCCAAACCTCCTACGAGCAGTACTTC
v_gene: TRBV24-1; d_gene: -; j_gene: TRBJ1-2; abundance: many; CDR3aa: CATSRGGSYGYTF; CDR3nt: TGTGCCACCAGTCGGGGAGGAAGCTATGGCTACACCTTC